A selection of T cell receptor beta chains follows, all from one sample in a study of T cells in tuberculosis. Assay: immunoSEQ multiplex PCR; the TCRdb copy retains only in-frame clones and omits some. The profile shows 88,000 or so clones, roughly 93% of them singletons. The specimen was CD1b-GMM tetramer-negative cells sorted from PBMCs. These receptors came from an adult woman with latent tuberculosis. Each CDR3 is given with its conserved first and last residue. The order of the fields is J gene, D gene, V gene, clone size, CDR3 protein, CDR3 DNA. A D gene is named only where the DNA matches it firmly. Clone size is shown for a subset of rows, as once, few, many or a class of expanded clone.

>TRBJ1-5|TRBD1|TRBV7-8|-
CASSLEGTGVHQPQHF
TGTGCCAGCAGCTTAGAGGGGACAGGGGTTCATCAGCCCCAGCATTTT
>TRBJ1-5|-|TRBV6-5|-
CASSYSSGANQPQHF
TGTGCCAGCAGTTACTCCTCTGGGGCCAATCAGCCCCAGCATTTT
>TRBJ2-7|TRBD1|TRBV14|once
CASSRDRGEYEQYF
TGTGCCAGCAGTCGGGACAGGGGCGAATACGAGCAGTACTTC
>TRBJ1-1|TRBD1|TRBV7-2|-
CASSLGQINTEAFF
TGTGCCAGCAGCTTGGGACAGATAAACACTGAAGCTTTCTTT
>TRBJ2-5|-|TRBV29-1|once
CSVEEGHGRYQETQYF
TGCAGCGTTGAAGAGGGGCATGGAAGGTACCAAGAGACCCAGTACTTC
>TRBJ2-1|-|TRBV19|-
CASSHREYDEQFF
TGTGCCAGTAGTCACAGAGAGTACGATGAGCAGTTCTTC
>TRBJ1-2|TRBD1|TRBV7-3|-
CASSLTGTGDGYTF
TGTGCCAGCAGCTTAACCGGGACAGGGGATGGCTACACCTTC
>TRBJ1-1|-|TRBV10-2|-
CARQQGENTEAFF
TGCGCCAGACAACAGGGTGAGAACACTGAAGCTTTCTTT
>TRBJ2-3|-|TRBV30|-
CAWSTYGRGRSTDTQYF
TGTGCCTGGAGTACTTACGGGAGGGGGCGGAGCACAGATACGCAGTATTTT
>TRBJ2-6|-|TRBV19|once
CASSTGTLWSGANVLTF
TGTGCCAGTAGTACGGGGACTCTCTGGTCTGGGGCCAACGTCCTGACTTTC
>TRBJ1-1|-|TRBV5-1|-
CASSGQGEAFF
TGCGCCAGCAGCGGGCAGGGTGAAGCTTTCTTT
>TRBJ1-2|TRBD1|TRBV7-9|-
CASSQGTGGRSGYTF
TGTGCCAGCAGCCAAGGGACAGGGGGGAGGTCTGGCTACACCTTC
>TRBJ2-2|-|TRBV7-2|-
CASSPRQGRGGELFF
TGTGCCAGCAGCCCAAGACAGGGGAGGGGCGGGGAGCTGTTTTTT
>TRBJ1-4|-|TRBV11-2|-
CASSPRRTNEKLFF
TGTGCCAGCAGCCCAAGGAGGACTAATGAAAAACTGTTTTTT
>TRBJ1-5|-|TRBV6-1|-
CASSILSGQPQHF
TGTGCCAGCAGCATCCTCAGCGGTCAGCCCCAGCATTTT
>TRBJ1-4|TRBD1|TRBV6-5|-
CASSQDREDEKLFF
TGTGCCAGCAGTCAGGACAGGGAGGATGAAAAACTGTTTTTT
>TRBJ2-1|TRBD1|TRBV4-1|-
CASSQDGTGVNEQFF
TGCGCCAGCAGCCAAGATGGTACAGGGGTCAATGAGCAGTTCTTC
>TRBJ1-3|-|TRBV25-1|-
CASSGTTGNTIYF
TGTGCCAGCAGTGGGACAACTGGAAACACCATATATTTT
>TRBJ2-7|-|TRBV6-5|-
CASSYSRTGRADEQYF
TGTGCCAGCAGTTACTCGAGGACAGGGAGGGCCGACGAGCAGTACTTC
>TRBJ1-5|-|TRBV6-1|-
CASSEREPQHF
TGTGCCAGCAGTGAGCGGGAGCCCCAGCATTTT
>TRBJ2-1|-|TRBV27|-
CASKLISGSSYNEQFF
TGTGCCAGCAAACTAATATCGGGGAGCTCCTACAATGAGCAGTTCTTC
>TRBJ2-5|TRBD1|TRBV5-1|-
CASSLVGQTQETQYF
TGCGCCAGCAGCTTGGTGGGACAGACCCAAGAGACCCAGTACTTC
>TRBJ2-5|-|TRBV5-1|-
CASRGGAGETQYF
TGCGCCAGCAGAGGGGGGGCCGGGGAGACCCAGTACTTC
>TRBJ2-5|-|TRBV7-2|-
CASSLRWRGETQYF
TGTGCCAGCAGCTTACGTTGGAGGGGAGAGACCCAGTACTTC
>TRBJ1-2|TRBD1|TRBV13|-
CASREAPTGEEGYTF
TGTGCCAGCAGGGAAGCCCCGACAGGGGAGGAAGGCTACACCTTC
>TRBJ2-1|TRBD2|TRBV6-5|-
CASRPGTRPYNEQFF
TGTGCCAGCAGGCCCGGGACTAGGCCCTACAATGAGCAGTTCTTC
>TRBJ1-1|TRBD1|TRBV5-8|-
CAGQGASEAFF
TGTGCCGGACAGGGGGCTTCTGAAGCTTTCTTT
>TRBJ1-2|-|TRBV30|-
CALGGGGNYGYTF
TGTGCCTTGGGTGGGGGGGGCAACTATGGCTACACCTTC
>TRBJ2-1|-|TRBV10-3|-
CAISEPTPIPRYNEQFF
TGTGCCATCAGTGAGCCTACGCCCATACCCCGGTACAATGAGCAGTTCTTC
>TRBJ2-7|TRBD1|TRBV18|-
CASSPLDRGPEQYF
TGTGCCAGCTCTCCCTTAGACAGGGGCCCCGAGCAGTACTTC
>TRBJ2-1|TRBD2|TRBV19|-
CASSAGLFYNEQFF
TGTGCCAGTAGTGCGGGACTATTTTACAATGAGCAGTTCTTC
>TRBJ2-2|-|TRBV19|-
CASSINRNTGELFF
TGTGCCAGTAGTATCAACAGAAACACCGGGGAGCTGTTTTTT
>TRBJ2-1|TRBD2|TRBV13|-
CASSLGGLAGAESSYNEQFF
TGTGCCAGCAGCTTAGGTGGGCTAGCGGGGGCCGAAAGCTCCTACAATGAGCAGTTCTTC
>TRBJ2-5|-|TRBV29-1|-
CSVPAGSETQYF
TGCAGCGTTCCGGCAGGGTCAGAGACCCAGTACTTC
>TRBJ2-5|TRBD2|TRBV10-1|-
CASSPGLAGSNTGETQYF
TGCGCCAGCAGTCCCGGACTAGCGGGGTCAAATACGGGAGAGACCCAGTACTTC
>TRBJ1-4|TRBD1|TRBV6-1|-
CASFRDSREKLFF
TGTGCCAGCTTCCGGGACAGTAGGGAAAAACTGTTTTTT
>TRBJ2-1|TRBD2|TRBV7-3|-
CASSLTGHGGGGEQFF
TGTGCCAGCAGCTTAACGGGTCACGGGGGGGGAGGGGAGCAGTTCTTC
>TRBJ2-1|TRBD2|TRBV5-1|-
CASSSTSGGAYNEQFF
TGCGCCAGCAGCTCGACTAGCGGGGGGGCTTACAATGAGCAGTTCTTC
>TRBJ2-3|TRBD2|TRBV15|-
CATSKGLRTDTQYF
TGTGCCACCAGCAAGGGACTACGCACAGATACGCAGTATTTT
>TRBJ2-1|TRBD2|TRBV30|-
CAWSGGGAAYNEQFF
TGTGCCTGGAGCGGCGGGGGGGCAGCCTACAATGAGCAGTTCTTC
>TRBJ1-6|-|TRBV6-5|-
CASRIRVYNSPLHF
TGTGCCAGCAGGATCCGGGTGTATAATTCACCCCTCCACTTT
>TRBJ2-1|TRBD2|TRBV7-6|-
CASSLFRGLAGGPSYNEQFF
TGTGCCAGCAGCCTGTTTCGGGGACTAGCGGGGGGGCCATCCTACAATGAGCAGTTCTTC
>TRBJ1-5|-|TRBV7-8|-
CASSSYPGHLNQPQHF
TGTGCCAGCAGCTCCTACCCGGGACACCTCAATCAGCCCCAGCATTTT
>TRBJ1-3|-|TRBV7-9|-
CASTPGGGPGNTIYF
TGTGCCAGCACTCCGGGGGGGGGACCTGGAAACACCATATATTTT
>TRBJ1-5|-|TRBV7-2|once
CASSFMAETNQPQHF
TGTGCCAGCAGCTTTATGGCAGAGACAAATCAGCCCCAGCATTTT
>TRBJ1-6|-|TRBV6-4|-
CATPDWGRWPNSPLHF
TGTGCCACTCCCGACTGGGGGCGGTGGCCTAATTCACCCCTCCACTTT
>TRBJ1-5|-|TRBV19|-
CASSIGQARHF
TGTGCCAGTAGTATAGGGCAGGCAAGGCATTTT
>TRBJ1-1|-|TRBV29-1|-
CSAGRDFQIGAFF
TGCAGCGCCGGCCGGGACTTTCAAATTGGAGCTTTCTTT
>TRBJ2-7|TRBD1|TRBV7-9|-
CASSSRGLDYEQYF
TGTGCCAGCAGCAGCAGGGGGTTGGACTACGAGCAGTACTTC
>TRBJ1-1|-|TRBV5-1|-
CASSLAGFNTEAFF
TGCGCCAGCAGCTTGGCCGGGTTTAACACTGAAGCTTTCTTT
>TRBJ1-2|-|TRBV3-1/TRBV3-2|-
CASSPPLTF
TGTGCCAGCAGCCCCCCACTCACCTTC
>TRBJ2-3|-|TRBV7-8|-
CASSSGTPITDTQYF
TGTGCCAGCAGCTCAGGGACACCTATCACAGATACGCAGTATTTT